This TCR beta chain emerged from a study of somatic mutations in cytotoxic T cells in rheumatoid arthritis. By proportion, this clone is medium-sized. Its matching antigen is unknown. Regarding the study as a whole: Clonality of CD8+ cells rose with age in rheumatoid arthritis patients but not healthy controls.

This CDR3 region has 15 residues. Germline trimming cut 5 bases from V and 7 bases from J; bases unmatched to any gene: 14. The V gene's germline CDR1 is SGHTA and CDR2 FQGNSA. This table comes from immunoSEQ multiplex PCR, and its TCRdb copy is limited to in-frame clones, with some not included. The sample lists tens of thousands of clones; 84% were seen once. The receptor comes from a man aged 35 to 55 in good health. The specimen was CD8+ T cells sorted from blood. This chain connects TRBV7-2 to TRBJ2-7; 7 nucleotides line up with TRBD1. The chain's CDR3 is CASSPRGQGSEEQYF. The CDR3 nucleotides read TGTGCCAGCAGCCCTAGGGGGCAGGGATCAGAAGAGCAGTACTTC.